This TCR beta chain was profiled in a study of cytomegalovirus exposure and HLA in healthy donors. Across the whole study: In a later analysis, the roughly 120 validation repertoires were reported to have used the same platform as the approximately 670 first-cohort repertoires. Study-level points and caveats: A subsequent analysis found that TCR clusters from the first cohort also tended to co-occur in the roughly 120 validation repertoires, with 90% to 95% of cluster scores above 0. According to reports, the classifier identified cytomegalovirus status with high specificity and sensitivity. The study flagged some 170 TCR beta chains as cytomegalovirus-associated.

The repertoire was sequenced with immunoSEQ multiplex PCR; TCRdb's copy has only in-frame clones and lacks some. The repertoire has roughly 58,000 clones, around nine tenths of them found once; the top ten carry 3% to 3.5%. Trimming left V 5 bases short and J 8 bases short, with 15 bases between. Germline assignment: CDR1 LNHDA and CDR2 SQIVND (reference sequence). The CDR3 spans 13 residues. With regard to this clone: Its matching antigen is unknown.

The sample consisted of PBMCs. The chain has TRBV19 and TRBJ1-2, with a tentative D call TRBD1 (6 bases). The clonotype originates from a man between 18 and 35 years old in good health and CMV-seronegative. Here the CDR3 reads CASSRPTQGGYTF. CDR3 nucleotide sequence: TGTGCCAGTAGTCGACCCACCCAGGGGGGCTACACCTTC.